This T cell receptor (beta chain) was recorded in a study of CD8 T cells in ankylosing spondylitis. Each CDR3 protein gets one entry after TCRdb re-called the 5' RACE reads with MiXCR. In the table there are 450,000 to 550,000 distinct CDR3 sequences, about 5.7% of which are singletons. V was shortened by 3 bases and J by 5 bases, with 11 bases between the two germline ends. The germline V gene has CDR1 SGHRS and CDR2 YFSETQ. The CDR3 has 13 residues. This clonotype has a count of ten or more. The antigen is not known. Study-level points and caveats: Roughly 8 highly homologous variants made up a TCR beta motif, and this motif appeared characteristic of ankylosing spondylitis blood. Several of the motif variants were reported before in synovial fluid and blood from reactive arthritis. Reports say disease-linked clones showed up significantly more in matched ankylosing spondylitis synovial fluid.

Sequencing used blood, either unsorted or a sorted T cell fraction (not recorded which). This TCR derives from a male donor with ankylosing spondylitis. This sequence joins TRBV5-1 and TRBJ1-2, with D perhaps matching TRBD1 (5 bases). The CDR3, as DNA: TGCGCCAGCAGCTCAGGGCCAGGGTATGGCTACACCTTC. Translated, it gives CASSSGPGYGYTF.